This T cell receptor (beta chain) was observed in a study of blood T cell repertoires in COVID-19. Using immunoSEQ multiplex PCR, the repertoire was profiled, and TCRdb retains in-frame clones only, with some absent. The sample lists about 240,000 clones; 70% to 90% were seen once. Germline V gene lookup returns CDR1 SEHNR and CDR2 FQNEAQ (reference sequence). V was trimmed by 1 base and J by 7 bases, leaving 8 bases between them. CDR3 size: 13 residues. The chain links TRBV7-9 to TRBJ2-1; D call uncertain. Sequencing input: PBMCs or T cells enriched from blood (not recorded which). The TCR was taken from a woman aged 40 to 55 with acute COVID-19. CDR3 DNA: TGTGCCAGCAGCTTAGGTCTTTTGAATGAGCAGTTCTTC. This gives the protein CASSLGLLNEQFF.